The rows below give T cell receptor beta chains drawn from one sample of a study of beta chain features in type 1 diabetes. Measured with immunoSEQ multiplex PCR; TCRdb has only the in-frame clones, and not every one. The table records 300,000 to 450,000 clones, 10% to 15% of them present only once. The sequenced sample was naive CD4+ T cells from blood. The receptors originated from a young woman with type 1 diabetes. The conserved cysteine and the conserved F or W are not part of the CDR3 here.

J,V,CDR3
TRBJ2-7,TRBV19,ASSMRTGAAYEQY
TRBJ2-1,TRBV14,ASSQANRGSSPTYNEQF
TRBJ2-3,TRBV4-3,ASRGGRNTDTQY
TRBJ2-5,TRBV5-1,ASSLMSTQETQY
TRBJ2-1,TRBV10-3,AISPSGNEQF
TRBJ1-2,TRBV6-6,ASAGGPLGYT
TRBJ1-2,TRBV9,ASSGIRGYNDGYT
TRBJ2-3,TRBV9,ASSGSGSYTQY
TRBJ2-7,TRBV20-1,SAKRGYEQY
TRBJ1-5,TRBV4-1,ASSPGGWERQPQH
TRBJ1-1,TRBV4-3,ASSQDWRANTEAF
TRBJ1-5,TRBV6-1,ASVVAVNQPQH
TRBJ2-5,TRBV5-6,ASSNRRGETQY
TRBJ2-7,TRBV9,ASSVSSGDYEQY
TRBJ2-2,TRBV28,ASRGGGPGELF
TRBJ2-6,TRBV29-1,SVGGAAGANVLT
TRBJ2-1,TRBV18,ASSPPTGHNEQF
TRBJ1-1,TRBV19,ASSTPQGPMNTEAF
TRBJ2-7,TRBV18,ASSPDRGWEQY
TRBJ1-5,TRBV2,ASSGTGGNQPQH
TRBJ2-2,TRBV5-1,ASSLDGNTGELF
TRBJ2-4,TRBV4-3,ASSLDRFQNIQY
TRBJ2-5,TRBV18,ASSAGVQETQY
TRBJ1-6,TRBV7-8,ASARPRVPSDSPLH
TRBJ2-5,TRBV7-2,ASSQQGTEETQY
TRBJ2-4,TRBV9,ASSVESQSSGGYGKNIQY
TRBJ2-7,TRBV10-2,ASSGTPPYEQY
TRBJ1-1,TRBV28,ASSLGQPEAF
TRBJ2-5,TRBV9,ASSARDRQETQY
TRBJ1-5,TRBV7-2,ASSFQQGANQPQH
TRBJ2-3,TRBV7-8,ASRSRGMGTDTQY
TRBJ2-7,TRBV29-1,SVGTSSYEQY
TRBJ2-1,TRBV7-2,ASSLESGSGHEQF
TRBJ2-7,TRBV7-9,ASSLYHRDSYEQY
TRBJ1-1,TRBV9,ASSPGTVPREAF
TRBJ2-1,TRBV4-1,ASSQEGASYNEQF
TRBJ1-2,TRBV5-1,ASSSPSRGGYT
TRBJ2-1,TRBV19,ASILSGDSYNEQF
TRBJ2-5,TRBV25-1,ASSESNREETQY
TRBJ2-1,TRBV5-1,ASSSQGIGYNEQF
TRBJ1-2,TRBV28,ASSLSLQDNYGYT
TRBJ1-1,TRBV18,ASSDTGGVDTEAF
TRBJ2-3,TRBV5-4,ASSLVVGTDTQY
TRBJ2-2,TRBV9,ASRGRGLDGELF
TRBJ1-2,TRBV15,ATSRQGGRYGYT
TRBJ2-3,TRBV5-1,ASSFLPTSTDTQY
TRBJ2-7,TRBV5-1,ASSSRDSTYEQY
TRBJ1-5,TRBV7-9,ASRGQGPQH
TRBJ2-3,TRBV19,ASMAGQGTDTQY
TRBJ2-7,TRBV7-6,ASSLVAEGYEQY
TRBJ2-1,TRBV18,ASSETPTVYNEQF
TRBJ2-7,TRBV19,ASKEAGAVYEQY
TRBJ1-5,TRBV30,AWSVGQLGNQPQH
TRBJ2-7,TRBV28,ASSRYGLAETYEQY
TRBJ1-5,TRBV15,ATTEARAGTGWNQPQH
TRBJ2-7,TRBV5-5,ASSPRGTHEQY
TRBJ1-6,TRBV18,ASSPARDRSPLH